This T cell receptor (beta chain) was sequenced for a study of T cells in Graves' hyperthyroidism and ophthalmopathy. With regard to this clonotype: Its antigen is unidentified.

There were TCR beta CDR3 regions amplified from RNA transcripts. The HTBI primer set was used in a first-round RT-PCR of the TCR CDR3. In TCRdb, the multiplex PCR reads were re-called with MiXCR into one record per CDR3 protein. Among over 650,000 distinct CDR3 sequences listed, just under 45% were seen once. The CDR3 consists of 14 residues. Germline V lookup: CDR1 SEHNR, CDR2 FQNEAQ (reference sequence). V lost 5 bases and J lost 5; bases outside the gene matches: 8. The study's findings and limits: The model forecast ophthalmopathy, anticipating it by a median around 6.9 months before onset. Expanded thyroid clonotypes (above 0.001) were mostly also found in blood.

Pregnant or lactating patients were excluded, as were those with uncontrolled infection or other autoimmune disease. Thyroid ultrasound and orbital computed tomography, with clinical symptoms and serum thyroxine and TRAb, informed diagnoses. This chain connects TRBV7-9 to TRBJ2-7, with 8 bases that match TRBD1. The sequenced material came from peripheral blood or thyroid tissue (not recorded which). The TCR sequence derives from an adult man with Graves' disease, either hyperthyroidism or ophthalmopathy (not recorded which). The CDR3 loop is CASSVTGDADEQYF. In DNA form, the CDR3 reads TGTGCCAGCAGCGTGACAGGGGACGCGGACGAGCAGTACTTC.